Below are 6 T cell receptor beta chains sequenced from a single sample in a study of control samples from healthy donors and cancer patients. The assay was immunoSEQ multiplex PCR, and TCRdb's table has in-frame clones only and misses some. The table includes approximately 94,000 clones, over 75% detected once. Material for sequencing was blood. These receptor sequences come from a woman aged 45-59 years in good health.

CDR3 in DNA: TGTGCCAGCATGCTAGCGGGTCACACAGATACGCAGTATTTT. This translates into CASMLAGHTDTQYF. This sequence joins TRBV6-5 and TRBJ2-3, with 8 nucleotides matching TRBD2. V was pared by 7 bases and J by 2 bases, with 5 bases of the junction left unmatched. The V gene's germline CDR1 is MNHEY and CDR2 SVGAGI. This CDR3 spans 14 amino acids.

The J gene is TRBJ2-1, the V gene TRBV4-1; 15 bases agree with TRBD2. The CDR3 length is 17 residues. Germline assignment: CDR1 MGHRA and CDR2 YSYEKL. V shed 4 bases and J 5 bases; nucleotides not matched to a gene: 6. The CDR3: CASSLGLAGGKNNEQFF. The CDR3 DNA reads as TGCGCCAGCAGCCTGGGACTAGCGGGAGGAAAGAACAATGAGCAGTTCTTC.

The rearrangement uses TRBV5-1 and TRBJ2-3; TRBD2 might be the D (10 bases). Trimming shortened V by 2 bases and J by 4 bases, and 29 bases separated the two germline ends. Germline CDR1 SGHRS, CDR2 YFSETQ. This CDR3 spans 20 amino acids. This chain's CDR3 is CASSLQGASGRGRWADTQYF. CDR3 coding DNA: TGCGCCAGCAGCTTACAGGGGGCTAGCGGGAGAGGAAGGTGGGCAGATACGCAGTATTTT.

V and J are TRBV7-9 and TRBJ1-6, with a weak D call TRBD1 (5 bases). The CDR3 loop spans 15 amino acids. V was pared by 5 bases and J by 8 bases, with 16 bases between. From germline, CDR1 is SEHNR and CDR2 FQNEAQ (reference sequence). This chain's CDR3 is CASSRSGTEDSPLHF. The CDR3 coding sequence is TGTGCCAGCAGCAGAAGCGGGACGGAAGATTCACCCCTCCACTTT.

The chain links TRBV18 to TRBJ1-2, with a tentative D call TRBD1 (6 bases). CDR3 length: 15 residues. Trimming pared 0 bases from V and 5 bases from J, leaving 13 bases between. The germline CDR1 and CDR2 sequences are KGHSH and LQKENI. The CDR3 region has the DNA TGTGCCAGCTCACCACCGGTGGACAGCCCATATGGCTACACCTTC. This sequence encodes CASSPPVDSPYGYTF.

The rearrangement joins TRBV12-3 or TRBV12-4 to TRBJ2-2; a weak D match, TRBD1 (5 bases). This CDR3 spans 13 amino acids. Deletions cut 3 bases from V and 7 bases from J, with 9 bases between. The CDR3 here is CASSFLQVGELFF. As DNA, the CDR3 is TGTGCCAGCAGTTTCTTACAGGTCGGGGAGCTGTTTTTT.